These 27 T cell receptor beta chains came from one sample sequenced in a study of blood T cell repertoires in COVID-19. Assay: immunoSEQ multiplex PCR; the TCRdb copy retains only in-frame clones and omits some. In the table there are over 300,000 clones, roughly 88% of which are singletons. The sample comprised PBMCs or T cells enriched from blood (not recorded which). The receptors come from a man aged 25 to 45 who had recovered from COVID-19.

The rearrangement uses TRBV29-1 and TRBJ2-1, with 8 positions matching TRBD2. V shed 5 bases and J 9 bases; nucleotides not matched to a gene: 12. CDR3 length: 14 residues. Germline CDR1 SQVTM, CDR2 ANQGSEA. CDR3 sequence: CSVRLGGGRAEQFF. Written as DNA, the CDR3 is TGCAGCGTTAGGCTCGGCGGGGGGCGGGCTGAGCAGTTCTTC.

The chain is built from TRBV30 and TRBJ2-1, with 8 bases fitting TRBD1. V lost 1 base to trimming and J lost 1 base; unmatched junction nucleotides: 9. Per the germline V gene, CDR1 is GTSNPN and CDR2 is SVGIG (reference sequence). The CDR3 is made up of 17 amino acids. In DNA form, the CDR3 reads TGTGCCTGGAGTGGACTAAATACAGGGGGATCCTACAATGAGCAGTTCTTC. Amino acid sequence: CAWSGLNTGGSYNEQFF.

This clone appeared once. The chain has TRBV5-4 and TRBJ2-3; tentative D call: TRBD2 (5 bases). CDR3 length: 14 amino acids. Germline CDR1 SGHNT, CDR2 YYREEE (reference sequence). The ends were cut back, 4 bases at V and 0 bases at J, with 9 bases in the middle. As DNA, the CDR3 is TGTGCCAGCAGCCCGGACTCAAGCACAGATACGCAGTATTTT. Protein product: CASSPDSSTDTQYF.

The chain links TRBV25-1 to TRBJ2-4, with a tentative D call TRBD2 (5 bases). Germline-derived CDR1 and CDR2 are MGHDK and SYGVNS. The V end lost 4 bases, the J end lost 6 bases, and 16 bases lay between the germline ends. The CDR3 extends over 15 amino acids. CDR3 in amino acids: CASSGPERDRNIQYF. CDR3 in DNA: TGTGCCAGCAGTGGCCCGGAGAGGGATCGAAACATTCAGTACTTC.

This clone was found a few times. V and J are TRBV4-1 and TRBJ1-1, with D hard to call. Germline V CDR1 and CDR2: MGHRA, YSYEKL. The CDR3 has 16 amino acids. Trimming stripped 3 bases from V and 0 bases from J, with 14 bases between. The CDR3 region has the DNA TGCGCCAGCAGCCATGCGACGGGGAGAATGAACACTGAAGCTTTCTTT. It encodes CASSHATGRMNTEAFF.

The count of this clone is one. This chain connects TRBV6-1 to TRBJ1-6; TRBD1 aligns across 9 bases. V lost 4 bases, J lost 4 bases, and 5 bases stayed unmatched. CDR3 size: 16 residues. In germline, CDR1 is MNHNS, CDR2 SASEGT. CDR3 region: CASSATGGAYNSPLHF. CDR3 in DNA: TGTGCCAGCAGTGCTACAGGGGGCGCTTATAATTCACCCCTCCACTTT.

This chain joins TRBV18 and TRBJ1-3; TRBD1 matches at 8 bases. This CDR3 contains 17 residues. The junction had 6 bases not matched to a gene; V was cut back by 2 bases and J by 0 bases. In germline, CDR1 is KGHSH, CDR2 LQKENI. CDR3 in DNA: TGTGCCAGCTCACCAATGCAGGGGGCTGGCTCTGGAAACACCATATATTTT. Translated: CASSPMQGAGSGNTIYF.

This chain connects TRBV15 to TRBJ1-2, with 10 bases aligning to TRBD1. This CDR3 has 16 amino acids. Germline V lookup: CDR1 LNHNV, CDR2 YYDKDF (reference sequence). With V trimmed by 6 bases and J by 7 bases, 14 bases remained unmatched. CDR3 in DNA: TGTGCCACCAGACAATCCGGGACAGGGGAGATCGCTGGCTACACCTTC. This codes for CATRQSGTGEIAGYTF.

This chain connects TRBV10-1 to TRBJ2-5; no definite D call. The CDR3 totals 13 residues. The germline gives CDR1 WNHNN, CDR2 SYGVQD (reference sequence). The ends were cut back, 6 bases at V and 1 base at J, with 9 bases in the middle. CDR3 region: CASSTTVQETQYF. The CDR3 DNA follows: TGCGCCAGCAGCACGACTGTCCAAGAGACCCAGTACTTC.

CDR3 loop: CASSVSPGTSYEQYF. Here the CDR3 DNA reads TGTGCCAGCAGCGTATCCCCGGGGACATCATACGAGCAGTACTTC. The rearrangement links TRBV9 to TRBJ2-7; D is perhaps TRBD1 (6 bases). CDR1 is SGDLS, CDR2 YYNGEE, per germline. V was pared by 1 base and J by 4 bases, with 15 bases between. The CDR3 totals 15 residues.

This chain connects TRBV3-1 (or the pseudogene TRBV3-2) to TRBJ2-7; D possibly corresponds to TRBD2 (5 bases). The germline CDR1 and CDR2 sequences are LGHDT and YNNKEL (reference sequence). This CDR3 is 13 amino acids long. The germline V and J ends were trimmed by 0 bases and 4 bases, with 7 bases remaining between them. CDR3 in amino acids: CASSQDRRYEQYF. The CDR3 DNA sequence: TGTGCCAGCAGCCAAGATAGGAGGTACGAGCAGTACTTC.

This rearrangement joins TRBV3-1 (or the pseudogene TRBV3-2) to TRBJ2-1; the D gene is possibly TRBD1 (6 bases). The V gene lost 5 bases and the J gene lost 6 bases, with 20 bases spanning the gap. The CDR3 has 16 amino acids. Per the germline V gene, CDR1 is LGHDT and CDR2 is YNNKEL (reference sequence). The CDR3 loop reads CASSSIGTRRVNEQFF. The CDR3 bases are TGTGCCAGCAGCTCCATCGGGACAAGAAGGGTCAATGAGCAGTTCTTC.

The chain joins TRBV5-1 to TRBJ1-2; TRBD1 aligns across 7 bases. From germline, CDR1 is SGHRS and CDR2 YFSETQ. The CDR3 has 15 residues. Trimming took 4 bases from V and 0 from J; bases not matched to a gene: 6. As DNA, the CDR3 is TGCGCCAGCAGCCCTGACGGGACAGCTAACTATGGCTACACCTTC. Amino acid sequence: CASSPDGTANYGYTF.

This sequence joins TRBV5-1 and TRBJ2-2, with TRBD2 matching over 8 bases. The V and J ends lost 0 bases and 0 bases, in that order; junction bases with no gene match: 10. The CDR3 has 19 amino acids. CDR1 is SGHRS, CDR2 YFSETQ, per germline. This chain's CDR3 is CASSLGLAGDISNTGELFF. The CDR3 DNA reads as TGCGCCAGCAGCTTGGGCCTAGCGGGTGATATCTCGAACACCGGGGAGCTGTTTTTT.

V and J are TRBV25-1 and TRBJ2-5; TRBD1 might be the D (5 bases). The V and J ends lost 2 bases and 5 bases respectively, with 12 bases between them. CDR1 is MGHDK and CDR2 is SYGVNS in the germline V gene. This CDR3 comprises 14 residues. The CDR3 sequence: CASSEQGSRETQYF. In DNA, the CDR3 is TGTGCCAGCAGTGAACAGGGTTCGAGGGAGACCCAGTACTTC.

This clone has only one observation. The chain is built from TRBV5-8 and TRBJ1-5, with D maybe TRBD1 (5 bases). Germline CDR1 SGHTS, CDR2 YDEGEE. This CDR3 is 15 amino acids long. V was shortened by 0 bases and J by 0 bases, with 7 bases between the two germline ends. Here the CDR3 reads CASSLGQSSNQPQHF. The CDR3 DNA reads as TGTGCCAGCAGCTTGGGACAGTCTAGCAATCAGCCCCAGCATTTT.

This clone has just one count. The chain carries TRBV7-2 and TRBJ1-5; D is unresolved. The germline CDR1 and CDR2 sequences are SGHTA and FQGNSA. CDR3 length: 15 residues. V lost 6 bases and J 0 bases, leaving 12 bases between the germline ends. The CDR3 nucleotides are TGTGCCAGCAGTTTCATCTCTAATAGCAATCAGCCCCAGCATTTT. It encodes CASSFISNSNQPQHF. The complete variable domain, with remaining parts taken from reference TRBV7-2 and TRBJ1-5, reads GAGVSQSPSNKVTEKGKDVELRCDPISGHTALYWYRQSLGQGLEFLIYFQGNSAPDKSGLPSDRFSAERTGGSVSTLTIQRTQQEDSAVYLCASSFISNSNQPQHFGDGTRLSIL.

Regarding this clone: The junction shows a germline mismatch at one end, possibly a read error. The chain couples TRBV7-6 to TRBJ2-3; TRBD2 aligns across 11 bases. Germline V gene sequence: CDR1 SGHVS, CDR2 FNYEAQ. The CDR3 runs 15 residues. The DNA of the CDR3 is TGTGCCAGCAGCCTAGCGGGGGGAGTCACAGATACGCAGTATTTT. Translation gives CASSLAGGVTDTQYF.

The rearrangement joins TRBV7-8 to TRBJ2-2; a weak D match, TRBD1 (6 bases). Trimming cost V 5 bases and J 8 bases, with 12 bases left between them. Germline CDR1 is SGHVS and CDR2 is FQNEAQ. The CDR3 runs 13 residues. The chain's CDR3 is CASSVQGTGELFF. CDR3 DNA: TGTGCCAGCAGCGTCCAGGGGACAGGGGAGCTGTTTTTT.

This clone appeared a few times. The chain is built from TRBV29-1 and TRBJ2-1, with 10 bases matching TRBD1. CDR1 SQVTM and CDR2 ANQGSEA come from the germline V gene. The length of the CDR3 is 15 residues. The ends lost 4 bases at V and 4 bases at J; junction bases unmatched: 7. The chain's CDR3 is CSVGGGQGGYNEQFF. CDR3 sequence (DNA): TGCAGCGTTGGTGGCGGACAGGGGGGGTACAATGAGCAGTTCTTC.

V usage is TRBV30 and J usage is TRBJ2-3; 9 nucleotides match TRBD1. Germline CDR1 GTSNPN, CDR2 SVGIG (reference sequence). The CDR3 is 15 amino acids. The V gene end was trimmed by 4 bases and the J gene end by 2 bases; junction bases not matched to a gene: 7. CDR3 region: CAWTAGTGSTDTQYF. The CDR3 DNA reads TGTGCCTGGACAGCAGGGACAGGGTCCACAGATACGCAGTATTTT.

In its sample, this clone was seen once. This chain connects TRBV19 to TRBJ1-3; TRBD1 might be the D (5 bases). V was pared by 4 bases and J by 0 bases, with 10 bases between. The CDR3 covers 15 residues. Per germline, CDR1 LNHDA and CDR2 SQIVND (reference sequence). CDR3 bases: TGTGCCAGTAGTACTGGGGCAGCCTCTGGAAACACCATATATTTT. This codes for CASSTGAASGNTIYF.

The chain joins TRBV5-1 to TRBJ1-3; D gene ambiguous. The CDR3 covers 16 residues. V lost 4 bases and J lost 0, with 14 bases in between. CDR1 is SGHRS, CDR2 YFSETQ, per germline. The CDR3 here is CASSIQPGSSGNTIYF. CDR3 sequence (DNA): TGCGCCAGCAGCATCCAACCGGGGAGCTCTGGAAACACCATATATTTT.

The J gene is TRBJ2-1, the V gene TRBV5-1, with 9 bases matching TRBD2. The V gene's germline CDR1 is SGHRS and CDR2 YFSETQ. The CDR3 has 17 amino acids. Trimming removed 4 bases from V and 2 bases from J; junction bases left unmatched: 10. CDR3 loop: CASSVGLAGATYNEQFF. CDR3 sequence (DNA): TGCGCCAGCAGCGTGGGTTTAGCGGGGGCTACCTACAATGAGCAGTTCTTC.

This clone was seen only once. This sequence joins TRBV2 and TRBJ2-1, with a possible D match to TRBD1 (6 bases). CDR1 SNHLY and CDR2 FYNNEI come from the germline V gene. The CDR3 runs to 16 residues. Trimming shortened V by 6 bases and J by 2 bases, and 17 bases separated the two germline ends. The CDR3 DNA sequence: TGTGCCAGCAGGAACCGCGAGGGGGTGGCCTACAATGAGCAGTTCTTC. It translates to CASRNREGVAYNEQFF.

J is TRBJ1-2 and V is TRBV10-3, with TRBD1 as a possible D gene (5 bases). The germline V and J ends were trimmed by 0 bases and 3 bases, with 8 bases remaining between them. CDR3 size: 14 residues. Looked up from germline, CDR1 is ENHRY and CDR2 is SYGVKD. The CDR3 sequence is CAISESRGDYGYTF. The CDR3 DNA is TGTGCCATCAGTGAGTCTCGGGGGGACTATGGCTACACCTTC.

The chain couples TRBV29-1 to TRBJ2-1; 7 bases line up with TRBD1. Germline V gene sequence: CDR1 SQVTM, CDR2 ANQGSEA. V lost 2 bases, J lost 0 bases, and 10 bases stayed unmatched. The CDR3 sequence is 17 residues long. CDR3 amino acids: CSVENRGRVSSYNEQFF. Written as DNA, the CDR3 is TGCAGCGTTGAAAACAGGGGCCGTGTGAGCTCCTACAATGAGCAGTTCTTC.